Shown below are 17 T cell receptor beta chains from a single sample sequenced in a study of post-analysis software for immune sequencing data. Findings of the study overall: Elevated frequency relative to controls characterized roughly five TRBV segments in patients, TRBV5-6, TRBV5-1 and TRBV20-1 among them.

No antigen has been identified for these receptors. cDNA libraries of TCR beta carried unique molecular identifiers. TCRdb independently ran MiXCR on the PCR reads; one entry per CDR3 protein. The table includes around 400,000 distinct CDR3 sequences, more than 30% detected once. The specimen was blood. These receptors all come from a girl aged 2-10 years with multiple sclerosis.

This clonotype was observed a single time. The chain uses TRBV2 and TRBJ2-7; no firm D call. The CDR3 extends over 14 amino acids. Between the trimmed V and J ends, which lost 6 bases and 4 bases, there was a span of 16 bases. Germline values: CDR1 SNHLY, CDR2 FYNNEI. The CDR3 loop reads CASSGGMGFYEQYF. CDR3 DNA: TGTGCCAGCAGCGGCGGTATGGGGTTTTACGAGCAGTACTTC.

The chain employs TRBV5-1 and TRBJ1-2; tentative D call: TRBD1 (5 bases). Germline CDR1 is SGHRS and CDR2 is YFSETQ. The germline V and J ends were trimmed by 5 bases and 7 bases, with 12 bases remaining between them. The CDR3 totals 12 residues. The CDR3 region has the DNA TGCGCCAGCAGTGAGGGGCAAGGTGGCTACACCTTC. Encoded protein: CASSEGQGGYTF.

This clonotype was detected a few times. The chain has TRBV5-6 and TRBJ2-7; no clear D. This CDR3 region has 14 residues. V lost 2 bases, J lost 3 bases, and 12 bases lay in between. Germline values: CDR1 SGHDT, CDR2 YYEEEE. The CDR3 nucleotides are TGTGCCAGCAGCTTAAGGAGACAAATCTACGAGCAGTACTTC. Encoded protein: CASSLRRQIYEQYF.

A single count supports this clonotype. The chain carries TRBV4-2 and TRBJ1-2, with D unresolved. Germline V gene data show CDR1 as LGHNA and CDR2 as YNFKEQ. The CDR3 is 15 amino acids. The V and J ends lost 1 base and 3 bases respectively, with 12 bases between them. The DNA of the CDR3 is TGTGCCAGCAGCCAAGGGATCAGCGTCTACTATGGCTACACCTTC. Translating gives CASSQGISVYYGYTF.

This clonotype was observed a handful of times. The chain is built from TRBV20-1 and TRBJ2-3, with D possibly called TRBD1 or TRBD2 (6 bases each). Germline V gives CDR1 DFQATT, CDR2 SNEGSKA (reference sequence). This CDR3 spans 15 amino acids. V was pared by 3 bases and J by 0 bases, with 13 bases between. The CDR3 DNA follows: TGCAGTGCTAGTAGGACTACAGGGAGCACAGATACGCAGTATTTT. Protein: CSASRTTGSTDTQYF.

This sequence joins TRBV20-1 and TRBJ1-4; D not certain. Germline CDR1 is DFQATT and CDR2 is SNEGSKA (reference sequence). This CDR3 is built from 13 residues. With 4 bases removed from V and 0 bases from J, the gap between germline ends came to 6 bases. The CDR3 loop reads CSATAATNEKLFF. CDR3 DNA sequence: TGCAGTGCTACAGCCGCAACTAATGAAAAACTGTTTTTT.

The CDR3 coding sequence is TGTGCCAGCCACGAGGGAAGGACCGGGGAGCTGTTTTTT. It codes for CASHEGRTGELFF. The genes are TRBV2 and TRBJ2-2, with D perhaps matching TRBD2 (5 bases). CDR1 is SNHLY and CDR2 is FYNNEI in the germline V gene. Trimming shortened V by 8 bases and J by 5 bases, and 12 bases separated the two germline ends. There are 13 residues in the CDR3. The variable domain in full, with the rest retrieved from reference TRBV2 and TRBJ2-2, is EPEVTQTPSHQVTQMGQEVILRCVPISNHLYFYWYRQILGQKVEFLVSFYNNEISEKSEIFDDQFSVERPDGSNFTLKIRSTKLEDSAMYFCASHEGRTGELFFGEGSRLTVL.

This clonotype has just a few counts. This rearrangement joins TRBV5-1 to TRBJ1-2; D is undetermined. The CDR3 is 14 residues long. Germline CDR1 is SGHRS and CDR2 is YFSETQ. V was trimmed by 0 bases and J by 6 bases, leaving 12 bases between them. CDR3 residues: CASSLGQEVNGYTF. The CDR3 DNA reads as TGCGCCAGCAGCTTGGGCCAGGAGGTTAATGGCTACACCTTC.

The CDR3 reads CSAQREYNEQFF. The DNA for the CDR3 is TGCAGCGCACAGCGGGAGTACAATGAGCAGTTCTTC. The genes are TRBV29-1 and TRBJ2-1, with TRBD2 matching 8 bases. Trimming took 7 bases from V and 4 from J; bases not matched to a gene: 3. The CDR3 contains 12 residues. Per germline, CDR1 SQVTM and CDR2 ANQGSEA.

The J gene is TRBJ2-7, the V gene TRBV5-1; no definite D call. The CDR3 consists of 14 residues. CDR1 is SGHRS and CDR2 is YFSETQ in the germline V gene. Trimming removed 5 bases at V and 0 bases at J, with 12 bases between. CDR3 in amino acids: CASRSQTSSYEQYF. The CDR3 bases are TGCGCCAGCAGAAGTCAGACTTCCTCCTACGAGCAGTACTTC.

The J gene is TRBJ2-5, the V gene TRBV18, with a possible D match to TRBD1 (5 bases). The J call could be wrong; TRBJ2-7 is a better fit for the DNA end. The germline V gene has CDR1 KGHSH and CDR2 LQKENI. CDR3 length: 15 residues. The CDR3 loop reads CASSPTDTWGLEQYF. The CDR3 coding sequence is TGTGCCAGCTCACCCACGGATACATGGGGCCTCGAGCAGTACTTC.

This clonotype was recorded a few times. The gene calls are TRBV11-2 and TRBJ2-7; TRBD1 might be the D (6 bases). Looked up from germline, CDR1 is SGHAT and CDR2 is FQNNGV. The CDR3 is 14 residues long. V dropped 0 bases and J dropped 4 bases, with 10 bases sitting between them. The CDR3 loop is CASSLDARGYEQYF. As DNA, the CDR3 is TGTGCCAGCAGCTTAGACGCCAGGGGATACGAGCAGTACTTC. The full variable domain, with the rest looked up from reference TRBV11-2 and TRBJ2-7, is EAGVAQSPRYKIIEKRQSVAFWCNPISGHATLYWYQQILGQGPKLLIQFQNNGVVDDSQLPKDRFSAERLKGVDSTLKIQPAKLEDSAVYLCASSLDARGYEQYFGPGTRLTVT.

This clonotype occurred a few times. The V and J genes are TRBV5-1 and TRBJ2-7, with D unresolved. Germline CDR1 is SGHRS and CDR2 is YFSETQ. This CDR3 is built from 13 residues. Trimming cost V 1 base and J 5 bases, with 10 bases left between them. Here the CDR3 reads CASSLNMVDEQYF. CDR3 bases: TGCGCCAGCAGCTTGAATATGGTCGACGAGCAGTACTTC.

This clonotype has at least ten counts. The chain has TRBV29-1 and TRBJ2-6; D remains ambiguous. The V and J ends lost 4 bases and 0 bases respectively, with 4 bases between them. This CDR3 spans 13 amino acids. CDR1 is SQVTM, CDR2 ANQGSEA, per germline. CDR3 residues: CSVGISGANVLTF. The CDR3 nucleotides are TGCAGCGTTGGGATCTCTGGGGCCAACGTCCTGACTTTC.

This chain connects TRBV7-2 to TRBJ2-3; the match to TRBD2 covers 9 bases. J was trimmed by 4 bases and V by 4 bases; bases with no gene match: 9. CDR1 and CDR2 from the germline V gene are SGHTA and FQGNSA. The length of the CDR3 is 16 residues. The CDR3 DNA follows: TGTGCCAGCAGCTGGGGTAGAGCGGGGGGTTCAGATACGCAGTATTTT. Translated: CASSWGRAGGSDTQYF. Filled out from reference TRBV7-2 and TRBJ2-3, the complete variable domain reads GAGVSQSPSNKVTEKGKDVELRCDPISGHTALYWYRQSLGQGLEFLIYFQGNSAPDKSGLPSDRFSAERTGGSVSTLTIQRTQQEDSAVYLCASSWGRAGGSDTQYFGPGTRLTVL.

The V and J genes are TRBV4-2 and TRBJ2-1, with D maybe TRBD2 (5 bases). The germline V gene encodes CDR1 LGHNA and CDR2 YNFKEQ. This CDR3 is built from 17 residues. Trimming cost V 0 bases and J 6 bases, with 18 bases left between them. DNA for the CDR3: TGTGCCAGCAGCCAAGATAGGAGTTTCCGGCGGGTCAATGAGCAGTTCTTC. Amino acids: CASSQDRSFRRVNEQFF.

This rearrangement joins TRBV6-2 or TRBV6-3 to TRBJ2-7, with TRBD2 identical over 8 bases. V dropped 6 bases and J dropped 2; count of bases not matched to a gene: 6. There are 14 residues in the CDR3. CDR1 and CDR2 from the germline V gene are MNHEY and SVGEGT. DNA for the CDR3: TGTGCCAGCAGCAGCGGGGGCCAACCCTACGAGCAGTACTTC. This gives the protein CASSSGGQPYEQYF.